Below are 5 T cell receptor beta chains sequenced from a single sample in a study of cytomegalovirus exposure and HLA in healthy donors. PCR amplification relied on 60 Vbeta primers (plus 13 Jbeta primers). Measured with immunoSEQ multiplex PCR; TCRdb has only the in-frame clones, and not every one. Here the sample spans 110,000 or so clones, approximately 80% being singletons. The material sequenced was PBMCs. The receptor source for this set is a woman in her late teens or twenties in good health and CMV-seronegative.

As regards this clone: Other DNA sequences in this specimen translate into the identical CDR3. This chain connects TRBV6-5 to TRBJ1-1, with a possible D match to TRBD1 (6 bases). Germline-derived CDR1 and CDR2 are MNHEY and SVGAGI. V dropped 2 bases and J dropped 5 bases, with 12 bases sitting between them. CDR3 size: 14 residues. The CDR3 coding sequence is TGTGCCAGCAGTTACGGGGGAAGGGGGACTGAAGCTTTCTTT. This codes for CASSYGGRGTEAFF.

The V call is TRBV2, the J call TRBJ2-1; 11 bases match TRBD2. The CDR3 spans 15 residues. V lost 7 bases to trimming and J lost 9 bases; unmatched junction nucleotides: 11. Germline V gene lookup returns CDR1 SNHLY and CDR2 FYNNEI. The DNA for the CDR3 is TGTGCCAGCACCCGAGGGCTAGCGGGGGGACCTGAGCAGTTCTTC. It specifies CASTRGLAGGPEQFF.

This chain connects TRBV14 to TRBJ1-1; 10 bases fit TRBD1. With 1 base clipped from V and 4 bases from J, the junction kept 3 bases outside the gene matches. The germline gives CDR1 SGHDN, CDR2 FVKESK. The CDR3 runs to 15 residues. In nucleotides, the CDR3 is TGTGCCAGCAGCCAAGTGGGGACAGGGGTCACTGAAGCTTTCTTT. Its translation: CASSQVGTGVTEAFF.

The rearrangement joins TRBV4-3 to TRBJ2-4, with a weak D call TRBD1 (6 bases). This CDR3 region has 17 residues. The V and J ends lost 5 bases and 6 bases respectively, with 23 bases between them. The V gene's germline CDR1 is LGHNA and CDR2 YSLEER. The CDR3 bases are TGCGCCAGCAGCTCAGGGGACGGTGGGGCGTTGGGAAACATTCAGTACTTC. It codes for CASSSGDGGALGNIQYF.

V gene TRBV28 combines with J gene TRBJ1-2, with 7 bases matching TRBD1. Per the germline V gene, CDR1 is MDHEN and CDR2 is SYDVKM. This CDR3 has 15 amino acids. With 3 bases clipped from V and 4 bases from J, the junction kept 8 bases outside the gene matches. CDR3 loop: CASSLGRGQIYGYTF. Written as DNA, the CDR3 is TGTGCCAGCAGTTTGGGAAGGGGGCAGATCTATGGCTACACCTTC.